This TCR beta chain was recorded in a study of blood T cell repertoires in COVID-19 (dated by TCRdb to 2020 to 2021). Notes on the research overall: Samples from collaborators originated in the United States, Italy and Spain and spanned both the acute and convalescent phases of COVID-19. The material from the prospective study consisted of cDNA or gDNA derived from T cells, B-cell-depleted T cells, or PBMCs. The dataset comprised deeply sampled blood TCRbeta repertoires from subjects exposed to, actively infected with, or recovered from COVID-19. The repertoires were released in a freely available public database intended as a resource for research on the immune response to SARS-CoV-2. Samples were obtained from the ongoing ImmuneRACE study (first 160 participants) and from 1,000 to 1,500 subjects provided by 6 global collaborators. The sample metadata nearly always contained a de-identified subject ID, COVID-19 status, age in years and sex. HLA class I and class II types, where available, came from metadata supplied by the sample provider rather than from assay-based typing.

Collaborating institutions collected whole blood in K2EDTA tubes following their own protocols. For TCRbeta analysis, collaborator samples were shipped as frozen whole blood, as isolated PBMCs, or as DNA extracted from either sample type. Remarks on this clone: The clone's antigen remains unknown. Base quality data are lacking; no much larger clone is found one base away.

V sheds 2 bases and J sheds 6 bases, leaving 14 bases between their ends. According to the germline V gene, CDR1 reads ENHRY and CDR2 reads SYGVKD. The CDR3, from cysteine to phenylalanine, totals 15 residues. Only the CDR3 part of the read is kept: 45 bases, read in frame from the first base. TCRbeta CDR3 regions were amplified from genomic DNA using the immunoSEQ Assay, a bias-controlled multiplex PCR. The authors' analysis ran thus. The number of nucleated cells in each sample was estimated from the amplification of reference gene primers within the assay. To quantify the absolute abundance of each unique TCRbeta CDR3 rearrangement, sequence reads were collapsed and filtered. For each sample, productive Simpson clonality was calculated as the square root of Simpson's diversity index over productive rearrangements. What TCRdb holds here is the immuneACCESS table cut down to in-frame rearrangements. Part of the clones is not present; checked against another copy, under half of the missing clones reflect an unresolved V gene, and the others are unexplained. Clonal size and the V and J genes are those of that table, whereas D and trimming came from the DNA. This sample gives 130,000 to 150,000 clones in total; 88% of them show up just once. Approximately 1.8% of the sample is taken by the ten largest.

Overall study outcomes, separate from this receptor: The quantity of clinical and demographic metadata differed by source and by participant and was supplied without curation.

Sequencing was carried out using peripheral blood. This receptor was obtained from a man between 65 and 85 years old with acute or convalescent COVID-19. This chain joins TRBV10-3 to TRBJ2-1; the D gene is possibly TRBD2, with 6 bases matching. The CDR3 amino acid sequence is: CAISERELNGNEQFF. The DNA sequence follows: TGTGCCATCAGTGAGCGGGAGCTTAATGGCAATGAGCAGTTCTTC.